Given below is one TCR beta chain in context. Since all of the isolated RNA was reverse transcribed, expressed TCRB transcripts were what got sequenced. The data were produced by immunoSEQ multiplex PCR, yet TCRdb's version contains in-frame clones alone and is incomplete. This sample has hundreds of thousands of clones, with approximately 30% found just once. These data belong to a study of beta chain features in type 1 diabetes. Germline V gives CDR1 SGHRS, CDR2 YFSETQ. Trimming at V came to 4 bases and at J to 1 base, leaving 3 bases not matched to a gene. The CDR3 runs 15 residues. Sample: naive CD4+ T cells from blood. The V call is TRBV5-1, the J call TRBJ2-5, with TRBD1 identical over 11 bases. This sequence originates from a man aged 18 to 29 in good health. This CDR3 is CASSPGQGVQETQYF. The DNA for the CDR3 is TGCGCCAGCAGCCCGGGACAGGGGGTCCAAGAGACCCAGTACTTC.